Listed below are T cell receptor beta chains from one sample, sequenced in a study of cytomegalovirus exposure and HLA in healthy donors. Here immunoSEQ multiplex PCR was the method, and the copy in TCRdb shows in-frame clones only, minus some. The sample includes about 150,000 clones, roughly 72% of them seen just once. The sequenced sample consisted of PBMCs. The receptor source for this set is a young man in good health and CMV-seronegative. CDR3s include the opening cysteine and the closing phenylalanine or tryptophan. Fields, in order: V gene, J gene, D gene, clone size, CDR3 DNA, CDR3 protein. The D gene is left open where the match is weak. Clone sizes are given selectively: once, few, many, or a class where the clone is expanded.

V gene: TRBV30; J gene: TRBJ1-1; D gene: TRBD1; clone size: -; CDR3 DNA: TGTGCCTGGAGCTATGGACAGGGCATGATCACTGAAGCTTTCTTT; CDR3 protein: CAWSYGQGMITEAFF
V gene: TRBV4-3; J gene: TRBJ1-1; D gene: -; clone size: few; CDR3 DNA: TGCGCCAGCAGCCAAGGACAGGAGAACACTGAAGCTTTCTTT; CDR3 protein: CASSQGQENTEAFF
V gene: TRBV6-5; J gene: TRBJ2-2; D gene: -; clone size: -; CDR3 DNA: TGTGCCAGCAAGTCCACAGGGAGAGGCACCGGGGAGCTGTTTTTT; CDR3 protein: CASKSTGRGTGELFF
V gene: TRBV6-1; J gene: TRBJ1-1; D gene: TRBD1; clone size: -; CDR3 DNA: TGTGCCAGCAGTGAAGCTAGGGACAGGGAAGCTTTCTTT; CDR3 protein: CASSEARDREAFF
V gene: TRBV2; J gene: TRBJ2-7; D gene: TRBD1; clone size: few; CDR3 DNA: TGTGCCAGCAGGACGGACAGGGGGCGTCTCCACGAGCAGTACTTC; CDR3 protein: CASRTDRGRLHEQYF
V gene: TRBV9; J gene: TRBJ1-3; D gene: TRBD1; clone size: once; CDR3 DNA: TGTGCCAGCAGCGGGGACAGGGGGCTCTCTGGAAACACCATATATTTT; CDR3 protein: CASSGDRGLSGNTIYF
V gene: TRBV4-1; J gene: TRBJ2-1; D gene: TRBD2; clone size: -; CDR3 DNA: TGCGCCAGCAGCCAAGGTCCAGCGGGGGGGAATGAGCAGTTCTTC; CDR3 protein: CASSQGPAGGNEQFF
V gene: TRBV30; J gene: TRBJ1-6; D gene: -; clone size: -; CDR3 DNA: TGTGCCTGCGGAAGGGGCTCCTATAATTCACCCCTCCACTTT; CDR3 protein: CACGRGSYNSPLHF
V gene: TRBV14; J gene: TRBJ1-6; D gene: TRBD1; clone size: -; CDR3 DNA: TGTGCCAGCAGCCAAGTGAGGGGCACAGGGGAAAATAATTCACCCCTCCACTTT; CDR3 protein: CASSQVRGTGENNSPLHF
V gene: TRBV27; J gene: TRBJ2-3; D gene: -; clone size: -; CDR3 DNA: TGTGCCAGCAGTTCGCCGGGGAGCACAGATACGCAGTATTTT; CDR3 protein: CASSSPGSTDTQYF
V gene: TRBV7-9; J gene: TRBJ2-1; D gene: -; clone size: -; CDR3 DNA: TGTGCCAGCAGCCCTAGCGCGGGGAGCTACAATGAGCAGTTCTTC; CDR3 protein: CASSPSAGSYNEQFF
V gene: TRBV11-2; J gene: TRBJ2-3; D gene: TRBD2; clone size: -; CDR3 DNA: TGTGCCAGCAGCCGTGGGACTAGCGGGGGATTCGGCACAGATACGCAGTATTTT; CDR3 protein: CASSRGTSGGFGTDTQYF
V gene: TRBV6-6; J gene: TRBJ2-5; D gene: -; clone size: -; CDR3 DNA: TGTGCCAGCAGTTACGGCGGAGGAGTGGGAGAAACCCAGTACTTC; CDR3 protein: CASSYGGGVGETQYF
V gene: TRBV29-1; J gene: TRBJ2-7; D gene: TRBD1; clone size: -; CDR3 DNA: TGCAGCGCACGACAGGGGTCTGAAAGCGAGCAGTACTTC; CDR3 protein: CSARQGSESEQYF
V gene: TRBV2; J gene: TRBJ2-7; D gene: TRBD1; clone size: -; CDR3 DNA: TGTGCCAGCAGTGAGGGTAGGGGGCCCAACTACGAGCAGTACTTC; CDR3 protein: CASSEGRGPNYEQYF
V gene: TRBV2; J gene: TRBJ2-7; D gene: TRBD2; clone size: -; CDR3 DNA: TGTGCCAGCACCCGCGGAACGGGGGGTTTCGAGCAGTACTTC; CDR3 protein: CASTRGTGGFEQYF
V gene: TRBV28; J gene: TRBJ2-7; D gene: TRBD2; clone size: -; CDR3 DNA: TGTGCCAGCAGCAAGAGCGGGGGGGCGTACGAGCAGTACTTC; CDR3 protein: CASSKSGGAYEQYF
V gene: TRBV6-1; J gene: TRBJ1-1; D gene: TRBD1; clone size: -; CDR3 DNA: TGTGCCAGCAGGGACGACAGGGGGCGCCTGGCTTTCTTT; CDR3 protein: CASRDDRGRLAFF
V gene: TRBV7-9; J gene: TRBJ2-7; D gene: TRBD2; clone size: -; CDR3 DNA: TGTTCCAGCACCACCGGGGGGAGGGAGCAGTACTTC; CDR3 protein: CSSTTGGREQYF
V gene: TRBV6-1; J gene: TRBJ1-2; D gene: -; clone size: once; CDR3 DNA: TGTGCCAGCAATCCTAGGACCGGGGGTGGCTACACCTTC; CDR3 protein: CASNPRTGGGYTF
V gene: TRBV18; J gene: TRBJ2-7; D gene: -; clone size: -; CDR3 DNA: TGTGCCAGCTCAGATACAGGGACGTACGAGCAGTACTTC; CDR3 protein: CASSDTGTYEQYF
V gene: TRBV28; J gene: TRBJ2-7; D gene: -; clone size: -; CDR3 DNA: TGTGCCAGCAGTTTGCAGGGCAGAAGGGACGAGCAGTACTTC; CDR3 protein: CASSLQGRRDEQYF
V gene: TRBV2; J gene: TRBJ2-6; D gene: -; clone size: -; CDR3 DNA: TGTGCCAGCTCTCGCGATGCTAGCTCTGGGGCCAACGTCCTGACTTTC; CDR3 protein: CASSRDASSGANVLTF
V gene: TRBV7-3; J gene: TRBJ2-2; D gene: -; clone size: -; CDR3 DNA: TGTGCCAGCAGCTTGGCAGGGGTCACCGGGGAGCTGTTTTTT; CDR3 protein: CASSLAGVTGELFF
V gene: TRBV10-3; J gene: TRBJ2-7; D gene: -; clone size: -; CDR3 DNA: TGTGCCATCAGCGAAGGAGTAACAGGGAACTACGAGCAGTACTTC; CDR3 protein: CAISEGVTGNYEQYF
V gene: TRBV28; J gene: TRBJ1-1; D gene: -; clone size: -; CDR3 DNA: TGTGCCAGCAGTTTCAGGGGAACTGAAGCTTTCTTT; CDR3 protein: CASSFRGTEAFF
V gene: TRBV9; J gene: TRBJ2-1; D gene: -; clone size: -; CDR3 DNA: TGTGCCAGCAGCGCCTCGGAGGACAGCTTCTACAATGAGCAGTTCTTC; CDR3 protein: CASSASEDSFYNEQFF
V gene: TRBV7-9; J gene: TRBJ1-3; D gene: -; clone size: once; CDR3 DNA: TGTGCCAGCAGCCGGACAGACGGCTCTGGAAACACCATATATTTT; CDR3 protein: CASSRTDGSGNTIYF
V gene: TRBV5-1; J gene: TRBJ2-5; D gene: -; clone size: -; CDR3 DNA: TGCGCCAGCAGCGGGGACATACAAGAGACCCAGTACTTC; CDR3 protein: CASSGDIQETQYF
V gene: TRBV18; J gene: TRBJ1-3; D gene: -; clone size: -; CDR3 DNA: TGTGCCAGCTCACCAAACACCAACTCTGGAAACACCATATATTTT; CDR3 protein: CASSPNTNSGNTIYF
V gene: TRBV30; J gene: TRBJ2-5; D gene: TRBD1; clone size: once; CDR3 DNA: TGTGCCTGGGGGGGACAGCTACAAGAGACCCAGTACTTC; CDR3 protein: CAWGGQLQETQYF
V gene: TRBV5-1; J gene: TRBJ2-5; D gene: TRBD2; clone size: once; CDR3 DNA: TGCGCCAGCAGCTTGTTCGCTAGCGGGGGCCAAGAGACCCAGTACTTC; CDR3 protein: CASSLFASGGQETQYF
V gene: TRBV29-1; J gene: TRBJ1-2; D gene: TRBD1; clone size: -; CDR3 DNA: TGCAGCGGGGGACAGGGAAACTATGGCTACCCCTTC; CDR3 protein: CSGGQGNYGYPF
V gene: TRBV9; J gene: TRBJ2-1; D gene: TRBD1; clone size: -; CDR3 DNA: TGTGCCAGCAGCGTAGAAGACAGGGGACCCTACACGGAGCAGTTCTTC; CDR3 protein: CASSVEDRGPYTEQFF
V gene: TRBV5-6; J gene: TRBJ1-2; D gene: -; clone size: -; CDR3 DNA: TGTGCCAGCAGCCTACGGACTTCCGTCTTAGGCTACACCTTC; CDR3 protein: CASSLRTSVLGYTF
V gene: TRBV21-1; J gene: TRBJ1-1; D gene: -; clone size: -; CDR3 DNA: TGTGCCAGCAGCAAAGGGGGGGTTGAAGCTTTCTTT; CDR3 protein: CASSKGGVEAFF
V gene: TRBV29-1; J gene: TRBJ2-3; D gene: -; clone size: once; CDR3 DNA: TGCAGCGTAGCAGGGCGTCCTAGCACAGATACGCAGTATTTT; CDR3 protein: CSVAGRPSTDTQYF
V gene: TRBV5-6; J gene: TRBJ2-2; D gene: -; clone size: -; CDR3 DNA: TGTGCCAGCAGCTTCGGAACAGGGTATACCGGGGAGCTGTTTTTT; CDR3 protein: CASSFGTGYTGELFF
V gene: TRBV5-1; J gene: TRBJ2-3; D gene: -; clone size: -; CDR3 DNA: TGCGCCAGCAGCCCCGACTTCGGATCACCAGATACGCAGTATTTT; CDR3 protein: CASSPDFGSPDTQYF
V gene: TRBV5-1; J gene: TRBJ2-1; D gene: TRBD2; clone size: -; CDR3 DNA: TGCGCCAGCAGCCTTAACCCGGGGGGACTGAGCTCCTACAATGAGCAGTTCTTC; CDR3 protein: CASSLNPGGLSSYNEQFF
V gene: TRBV27; J gene: TRBJ2-5; D gene: TRBD2; clone size: -; CDR3 DNA: TGTGCCAGCAGTTCCCTAGCGGGGGTGTCGTGGGCCCAGTACTTC; CDR3 protein: CASSSLAGVSWAQYF
V gene: TRBV6-1; J gene: TRBJ2-7; D gene: -; clone size: -; CDR3 DNA: TGTGCCAGCAGTGCGCAGGCTTACTACGAGCAGTACTTC; CDR3 protein: CASSAQAYYEQYF
V gene: TRBV25-1; J gene: TRBJ2-5; D gene: TRBD1; clone size: -; CDR3 DNA: TGTGCCAGCAGTGCGCGCTATGGACAGGGGCCTTCGACCCAGTACTTC; CDR3 protein: CASSARYGQGPSTQYF
V gene: TRBV5-5; J gene: TRBJ2-5; D gene: -; clone size: -; CDR3 DNA: TGTGCCAGCAGCCCGGGACATACAAAGTACCAAGAGACCCAGTACTTC; CDR3 protein: CASSPGHTKYQETQYF
V gene: TRBV6-5; J gene: TRBJ1-6; D gene: TRBD1; clone size: -; CDR3 DNA: TGTGCCAGCAGTTATAGGCAGGGGGATAATTCACCCCTCCACTTT; CDR3 protein: CASSYRQGDNSPLHF
V gene: TRBV5-6; J gene: TRBJ1-5; D gene: TRBD1; clone size: -; CDR3 DNA: TGTGCCAGCAGCTCGGGACAGGGGCAAAAGGGGCAGCCCCAGAATTTT; CDR3 protein: CASSSGQGQKGQPQNF
V gene: TRBV11-1; J gene: TRBJ2-1; D gene: -; clone size: -; CDR3 DNA: TGTGCCAGCAGGCTGAGAGGGTTGCTCAATGAGCAGTTCTTC; CDR3 protein: CASRLRGLLNEQFF
V gene: TRBV19; J gene: TRBJ2-2; D gene: TRBD2; clone size: -; CDR3 DNA: TGTGCCAGTAGTCCGACTAGCGGGGGTCCGAACACCGGGGAGCTGTTTTTT; CDR3 protein: CASSPTSGGPNTGELFF
V gene: TRBV18; J gene: TRBJ2-1; D gene: TRBD1; clone size: -; CDR3 DNA: TGTGCCAGCTCACCATACCGGGACAGGGGAAATGAGCAGTTCTTC; CDR3 protein: CASSPYRDRGNEQFF
V gene: TRBV13; J gene: TRBJ2-6; D gene: -; clone size: -; CDR3 DNA: TGTGCCAGCAGCTCCGCCGGGAGCAGGGTCTCTGGGGCCAACGTCCTGACTTTC; CDR3 protein: CASSSAGSRVSGANVLTF